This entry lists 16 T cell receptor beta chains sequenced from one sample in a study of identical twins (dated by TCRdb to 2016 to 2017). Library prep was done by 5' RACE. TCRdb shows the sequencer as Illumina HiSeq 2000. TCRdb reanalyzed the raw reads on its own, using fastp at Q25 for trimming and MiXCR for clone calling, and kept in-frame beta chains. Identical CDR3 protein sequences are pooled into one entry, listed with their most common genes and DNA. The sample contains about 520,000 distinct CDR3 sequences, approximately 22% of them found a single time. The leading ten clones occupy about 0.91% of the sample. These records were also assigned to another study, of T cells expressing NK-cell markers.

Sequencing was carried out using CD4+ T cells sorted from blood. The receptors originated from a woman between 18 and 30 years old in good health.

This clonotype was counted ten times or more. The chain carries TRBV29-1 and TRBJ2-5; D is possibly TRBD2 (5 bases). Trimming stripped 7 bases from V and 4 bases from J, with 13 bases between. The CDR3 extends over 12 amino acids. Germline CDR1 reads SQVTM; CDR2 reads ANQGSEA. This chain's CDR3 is CSGGGLRETQYF. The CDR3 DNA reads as TGCAGCGGAGGAGGCCTGAGAGAGACCCAGTACTTC.

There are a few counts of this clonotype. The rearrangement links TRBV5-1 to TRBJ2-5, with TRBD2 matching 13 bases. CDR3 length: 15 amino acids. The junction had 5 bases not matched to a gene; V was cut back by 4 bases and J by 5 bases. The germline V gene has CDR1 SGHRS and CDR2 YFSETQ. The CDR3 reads CASSPGLAGMETQYF. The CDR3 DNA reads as TGCGCCAGCAGCCCGGGACTAGCGGGGATGGAGACCCAGTACTTC.

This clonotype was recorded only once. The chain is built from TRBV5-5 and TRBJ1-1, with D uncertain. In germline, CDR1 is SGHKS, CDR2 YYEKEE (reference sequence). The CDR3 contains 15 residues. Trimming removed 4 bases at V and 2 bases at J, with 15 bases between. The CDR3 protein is CASSSSVAENTEAFF. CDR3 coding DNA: TGTGCCAGCAGCAGTAGCGTTGCGGAAAACACTGAAGCTTTCTTT.

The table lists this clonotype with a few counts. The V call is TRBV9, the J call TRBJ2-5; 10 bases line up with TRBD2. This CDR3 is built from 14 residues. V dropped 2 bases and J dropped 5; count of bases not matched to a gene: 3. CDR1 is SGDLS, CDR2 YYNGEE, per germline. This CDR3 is CASSVGTSDETQYF. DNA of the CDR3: TGTGCCAGCAGCGTCGGGACTAGCGACGAGACCCAGTACTTC.

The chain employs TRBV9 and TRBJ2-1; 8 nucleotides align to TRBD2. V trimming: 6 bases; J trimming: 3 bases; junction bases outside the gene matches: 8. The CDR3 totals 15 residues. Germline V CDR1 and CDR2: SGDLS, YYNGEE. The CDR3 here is CASTRALAVYNEQFF. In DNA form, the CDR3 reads TGTGCCAGCACCCGTGCACTAGCGGTCTACAATGAGCAGTTCTTC.

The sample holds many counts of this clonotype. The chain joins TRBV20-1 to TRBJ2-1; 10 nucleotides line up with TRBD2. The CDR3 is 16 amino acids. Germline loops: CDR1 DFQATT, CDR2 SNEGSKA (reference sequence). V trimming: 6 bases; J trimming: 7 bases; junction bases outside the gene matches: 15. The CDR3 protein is CSAQGRSGRARNEQFF. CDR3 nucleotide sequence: TGCAGTGCCCAAGGGAGGAGCGGGAGGGCCCGGAATGAGCAGTTCTTC.

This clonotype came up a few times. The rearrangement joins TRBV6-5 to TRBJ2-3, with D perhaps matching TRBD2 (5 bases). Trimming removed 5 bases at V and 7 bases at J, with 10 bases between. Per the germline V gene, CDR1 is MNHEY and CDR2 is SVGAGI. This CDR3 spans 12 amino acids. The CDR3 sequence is CASSNEGYTQYF. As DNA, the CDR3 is TGTGCCAGCAGTAACGAGGGTTATACGCAGTATTTT.

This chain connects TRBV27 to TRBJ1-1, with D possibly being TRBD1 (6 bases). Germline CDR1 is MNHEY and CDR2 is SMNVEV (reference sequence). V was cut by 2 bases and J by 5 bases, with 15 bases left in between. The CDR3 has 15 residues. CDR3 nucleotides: TGTGCCAGCAGTTTAAGGAGGACAGAGGGGACTGAAGCTTTCTTT. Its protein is CASSLRRTEGTEAFF.

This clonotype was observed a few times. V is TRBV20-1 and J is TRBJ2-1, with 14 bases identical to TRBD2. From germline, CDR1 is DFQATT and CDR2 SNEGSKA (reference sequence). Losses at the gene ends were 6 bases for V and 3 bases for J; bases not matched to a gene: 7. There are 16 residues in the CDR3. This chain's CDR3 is CSAGTSGGYIYNEQFF. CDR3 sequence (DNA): TGCAGTGCCGGGACTAGCGGGGGCTATATCTACAATGAGCAGTTCTTC.

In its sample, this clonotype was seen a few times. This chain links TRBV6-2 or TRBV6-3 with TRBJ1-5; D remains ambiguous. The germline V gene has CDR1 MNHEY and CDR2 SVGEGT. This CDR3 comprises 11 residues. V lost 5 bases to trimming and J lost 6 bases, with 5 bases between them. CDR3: CASSDGQPQHF. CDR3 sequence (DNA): TGTGCCAGCAGTGATGGTCAGCCCCAGCATTTT.

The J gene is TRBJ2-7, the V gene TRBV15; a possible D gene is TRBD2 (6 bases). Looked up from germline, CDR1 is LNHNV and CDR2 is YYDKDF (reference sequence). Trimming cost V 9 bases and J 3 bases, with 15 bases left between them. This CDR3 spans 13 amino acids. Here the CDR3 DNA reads TGTGCCACGGGGACTCCCGCCCTCTACGAGCAGTACTTC. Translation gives CATGTPALYEQYF.

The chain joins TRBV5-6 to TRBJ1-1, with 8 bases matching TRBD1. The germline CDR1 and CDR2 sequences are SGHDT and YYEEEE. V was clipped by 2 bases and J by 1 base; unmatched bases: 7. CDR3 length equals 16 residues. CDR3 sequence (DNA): TGTGCCAGCAGCTTCTACCTGGACAGGGCGAACACTGAAGCTTTCTTT. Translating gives CASSFYLDRANTEAFF. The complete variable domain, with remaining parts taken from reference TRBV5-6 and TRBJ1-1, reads DAGVTQSPTHLIKTRGQQVTLRCSPKSGHDTVSWYQQALGQGPQFIFQYYEEEERQRGNFPDRFSGHQFPNYSSELNVNALLLGDSALYLCASSFYLDRANTEAFFGQGTRLTVV.

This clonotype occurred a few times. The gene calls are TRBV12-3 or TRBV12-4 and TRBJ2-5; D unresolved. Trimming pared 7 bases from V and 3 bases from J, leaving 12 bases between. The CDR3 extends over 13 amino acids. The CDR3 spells CASIRRNEETQYF. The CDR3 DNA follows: TGTGCCAGCATTCGGCGGAACGAAGAGACCCAGTACTTC.

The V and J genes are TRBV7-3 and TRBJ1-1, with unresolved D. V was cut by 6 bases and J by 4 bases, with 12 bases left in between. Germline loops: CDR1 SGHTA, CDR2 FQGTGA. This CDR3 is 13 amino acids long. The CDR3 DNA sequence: TGTGCCAGCAGGAGAGAACAGATCACTGAAGCTTTCTTT. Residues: CASRREQITEAFF.

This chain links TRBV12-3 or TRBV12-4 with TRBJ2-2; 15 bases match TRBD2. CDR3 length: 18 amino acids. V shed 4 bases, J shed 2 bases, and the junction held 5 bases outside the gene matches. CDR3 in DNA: TGTGCCAGCAGTTCCGGACTAGCGGGGGGGCCCAACACCGGGGAGCTGTTTTTT. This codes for CASSSGLAGGPNTGELFF.

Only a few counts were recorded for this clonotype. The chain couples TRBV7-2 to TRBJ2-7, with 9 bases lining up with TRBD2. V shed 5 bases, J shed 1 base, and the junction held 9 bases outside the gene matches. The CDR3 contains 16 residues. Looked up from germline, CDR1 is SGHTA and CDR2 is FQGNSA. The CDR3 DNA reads TGTGCCAGCAGCCTCCTAAATAGCGGGAGATCCTACGAGCAGTACTTC. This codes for CASSLLNSGRSYEQYF.